Shown below are 5 T cell receptor beta chains from a single sample sequenced in a study of CD8 T cells in ankylosing spondylitis. MiXCR, run by TCRdb on the 5' RACE reads, gives a single entry per CDR3 protein. The sample includes roughly 250,000 distinct CDR3 sequences, over 8.5% of them seen just once. Sequencing was carried out using blood, either unsorted or a sorted T cell fraction (not recorded which). The receptors shown here come from a male donor with ankylosing spondylitis or in good health (not recorded which).

There are a few counts of this clonotype. V is TRBV7-3 and J is TRBJ1-6; D is uncertain. The CDR3 is 15 amino acids. Per germline, CDR1 SGHTA and CDR2 FQGTGA. V gave up 0 bases and J gave up 5 bases, with 8 bases separating them. The CDR3 is CASSLTRQNNSPLHF. In DNA, the CDR3 is TGTGCCAGCAGCTTAACGAGGCAGAATAATTCACCCCTCCACTTT.

This clonotype was picked up a small number of times. The V and J genes are TRBV7-2 and TRBJ2-5, with D tentatively TRBD2 (6 bases). Germline V gene sequence: CDR1 SGHTA, CDR2 FQGNSA. This CDR3 is built from 13 residues. V was shortened by 4 bases and J by 4 bases, with 10 bases between the two germline ends. Here the CDR3 DNA reads TGTGCCAGCAGCTCGGACGGGGGAGAGACCCAGTACTTC. Amino acids: CASSSDGGETQYF. Full variable domain (rest looked up from reference TRBV7-2 and TRBJ2-5): GAGVSQSPSNKVTEKGKDVELRCDPISGHTALYWYRQSLGQGLEFLIYFQGNSAPDKSGLPSDRFSAERTGGSVSTLTIQRTQQEDSAVYLCASSSDGGETQYFGPGTRLLVL.

This clonotype was detected only a few times. This chain links TRBV10-3 with TRBJ2-2; the D gene could be TRBD1 or TRBD2 (5 bases each). Trimming removed 5 bases at V and 2 bases at J, with 15 bases between. The CDR3 is 16 residues long. Looked up from germline, CDR1 is ENHRY and CDR2 is SYGVKD. CDR3 sequence (DNA): TGTGCCATCAGTATAGGCTTCGGGGCCAACACCGGGGAGCTGTTTTTT. This sequence encodes CAISIGFGANTGELFF.

This clonotype was counted many times. V gene TRBV6-1 combines with J gene TRBJ1-2; D unclear. CDR1 is MNHNS, CDR2 SASEGT, per germline. There are 10 residues in the CDR3. V was clipped by 2 bases and J by 9 bases, with 4 bases between them. The CDR3 here is CASSERSYTF. The DNA of the CDR3 is TGTGCCAGCAGTGAAAGGAGCTACACCTTC.

This clonotype appeared many times. This sequence joins TRBV27 and TRBJ2-7; possibly TRBD1 or TRBD2 for D (5 bases each). There are 14 residues in the CDR3. Trimming pared 7 bases from V and 1 base from J, leaving 14 bases between. CDR1 and CDR2 from the germline V gene are MNHEY and SMNVEV (reference sequence). The CDR3 DNA is TGTGCCAGCATGAGGGGCTCCCTTTCCTACGAGCAGTACTTC. Translated, it gives CASMRGSLSYEQYF.